Following are 32 T cell receptor beta chains from one sample sequenced in a study of cytomegalovirus exposure and HLA in healthy donors. Both 60 Vbeta primers and 13 Jbeta primers went into the PCR. Repertoires were generated with immunoSEQ multiplex PCR, while TCRdb's copy carries only in-frame clones and drops some. The sample carries approximately 150,000 clones, about four fifths recorded once. Sequencing was performed on PBMCs. The receptors were sampled from a young man in good health and CMV-seropositive.

The chain recombines TRBV10-3 with TRBJ1-3, with D possibly TRBD1 on 6 matching bases. Germline-derived CDR1 and CDR2 are ENHRY and SYGVKD. This CDR3 region has 15 residues. Between the trimmed V and J ends, which lost 8 bases and 0 bases, there was a span of 14 bases. For the CDR3, the DNA is TGTGCCATCGCCCGGACAGTTAGCTCTGGAAACACCATATATTTT. As protein: CAIARTVSSGNTIYF.

The V and J genes are TRBV19 and TRBJ1-5; 7 bases match TRBD1. Unmatched junction bases numbered 11, after V lost 6 bases and J lost 0 bases. CDR1 and CDR2 from the germline V gene are LNHDA and SQIVND (reference sequence). This CDR3 contains 17 residues. CDR3 residues: CASSARRQGYSNQPQHF. Here the CDR3 DNA reads TGTGCCAGTAGCGCCAGGCGACAGGGTTATAGCAATCAGCCCCAGCATTTT.

V is TRBV6-4 and J is TRBJ2-5, with 7 bases identical to TRBD2. The CDR3 sequence is 16 residues long. The junction had 15 bases not matched to a gene; V was cut back by 7 bases and J by 4 bases. Germline lookup yields CDR1 MRHNA and CDR2 SNTAGT. The CDR3 protein is CASTEPCSPGGETQYF. The CDR3 nucleotides are TGTGCCAGCACCGAACCCTGCAGTCCGGGGGGAGAGACCCAGTACTTC.

The chain links TRBV4-1 to TRBJ2-7; TRBD1 agrees at 9 bases. From germline, CDR1 is MGHRA and CDR2 YSYEKL. The CDR3 is 16 amino acids. Trimming removed 2 bases from V and 6 bases from J; junction bases left unmatched: 11. The CDR3 nucleotides are TGCGCCAGCAGCCAATCGGACAGGGGTATCAGGCCCGAGCAGTACTTC. It translates to CASSQSDRGIRPEQYF.

The genes are TRBV5-1 and TRBJ2-5, with a possible D match to TRBD1 (5 bases). V lost 0 bases to trimming and J lost 4 bases, with 10 bases between them. Germline loops: CDR1 SGHRS, CDR2 YFSETQ. This CDR3 is built from 14 residues. This CDR3 reads CASSLVDRGETQYF. CDR3 bases: TGCGCCAGCAGCTTGGTAGATAGGGGAGAGACCCAGTACTTC.

The genes are TRBV29-1 and TRBJ2-5; 10 bases are a match to TRBD2. This CDR3 region has 15 residues. The J segment lost 5 bases and the V segment lost 0 bases, leaving 6 bases of the junction unmatched. Germline CDR1 reads SQVTM; CDR2 reads ANQGSEA. Here the CDR3 DNA reads TGCAGCGTTGAAGATCGGGCTAGCGGGGGTGAGACCCAGTACTTC. Protein: CSVEDRASGGETQYF.

The V call is TRBV5-8, the J call TRBJ2-3, with 8 bases that match TRBD2. Looked up from germline, CDR1 is SGHTS and CDR2 is YDEGEE. Trimming at V came to 1 base and at J to 2 bases, leaving 12 bases not matched to a gene. The CDR3 totals 18 residues. CDR3 protein: CASSLILSGTRATDTQYF. The CDR3 DNA reads TGTGCCAGCAGCTTGATACTTTCCGGGACTAGGGCCACAGATACGCAGTATTTT. The entire variable domain, with the rest obtained from reference TRBV5-8 and TRBJ2-3, is as follows: EAGVTQSPTHLIKTRGQQATLRCSPISGHTSVYWYQQALGLGLQFLLWYDEGEERNRGNFPPRFSGRQFPNYSSELNVNALELEDSALYLCASSLILSGTRATDTQYFGPGTRLTVL.

The V gene is TRBV5-1, the J gene TRBJ1-4; possibly TRBD1 for D (6 bases). CDR3 size: 16 residues. Trimming removed 6 bases at V and 5 bases at J, with 20 bases between. The germline CDR1 and CDR2 sequences are SGHRS and YFSETQ. This CDR3 is CASTLGGATANEKLFF. CDR3 DNA: TGCGCCAGCACCCTAGGGGGGGCCACGGCAAATGAAAAACTGTTTTTT.

V usage is TRBV9 and J usage is TRBJ2-7; 10 positions agree with TRBD2. CDR1 SGDLS and CDR2 YYNGEE come from the germline V gene. The CDR3 extends over 17 amino acids. The V segment lost 0 bases and the J segment 7 bases; nucleotides outside the gene matches: 13. The CDR3 DNA reads as TGTGCCAGCAGCGTAGCTATCCTAGCGGGAGTAGATGATGAGCAGTACTTC. Its protein product is CASSVAILAGVDDEQYF.

V is TRBV5-1 and J is TRBJ2-1; TRBD2 might be the D (6 bases). With 6 bases removed from V and 4 bases from J, the gap between germline ends came to 14 bases. This CDR3 spans 14 amino acids. The germline CDR1 and CDR2 sequences are SGHRS and YFSETQ. The CDR3 sequence: CASTLGGAYNEQFF. For the CDR3, the DNA is TGCGCCAGCACCTTAGGAGGGGCTTACAATGAGCAGTTCTTC.

The chain carries TRBV4-1 and TRBJ2-1; 8 bases agree with TRBD2. This CDR3 has 14 residues. The germline V gene has CDR1 MGHRA and CDR2 YSYEKL. J lost 12 bases, V lost 4 bases, and 11 bases had no gene match. The CDR3: CASSRGNGTRGQFF. CDR3 DNA sequence: TGCGCCAGCAGCCGAGGAAATGGGACTAGGGGGCAGTTCTTC.

The chain combines TRBV5-8 with TRBJ1-2; D possibly corresponds to TRBD1 (6 bases). Per germline, CDR1 SGHTS and CDR2 YDEGEE. This CDR3 has 16 amino acids. V was cut by 2 bases and J by 0 bases, with 14 bases left in between. The CDR3: CASSFPGHLANYGYTF. CDR3 DNA sequence: TGTGCCAGCAGCTTCCCGGGACACCTAGCTAACTATGGCTACACCTTC.

This clone was found a few times. Germline is not matched at one junction end, which may reflect a read error. J is TRBJ2-7 and V is TRBV7-9; D possibly corresponds to TRBD1 (6 bases). The germline gives CDR1 SEHNR, CDR2 FQNEAQ (reference sequence). The CDR3 consists of 16 residues. As DNA, the CDR3 is TGTTCCAGCAGCTTAGGGGGAAGGGAGAGCTCCTACGAGCAGTACTTC. This codes for CSSSLGGRESSYEQYF.

This clone was seen only a few times. V and J are TRBV7-9 and TRBJ1-2, with TRBD1 identical over 10 bases. Losses at the gene ends were 5 bases for V and 6 bases for J; bases not matched to a gene: 9. The CDR3 is 15 residues long. Germline assignment: CDR1 SEHNR and CDR2 FQNEAQ (reference sequence). As DNA, the CDR3 is TGTGCCAGCAGCCTCCGGGACAGGGGACAGAATGGCTACACCTTC. Amino acids: CASSLRDRGQNGYTF.

The chain couples TRBV27 to TRBJ2-7; D not certain. The V end was cut by 5 bases, the J end by 2 bases, with 10 bases between. The CDR3 covers 13 residues. Germline V CDR1 and CDR2: MNHEY, SMNVEV (reference sequence). CDR3 sequence: CASSPRTPYEQYF. CDR3 bases: TGTGCCAGCAGTCCCCGCACACCCTACGAGCAGTACTTC.

CDR3 sequence: CASSLRTSGGTDTQYF. CDR3 DNA sequence: TGCGCCAGCAGCCTGAGGACTAGCGGGGGGACAGATACGCAGTATTTT. The chain uses TRBV4-3 and TRBJ2-3, with TRBD2 matching 14 bases. The V gene end was trimmed by 4 bases and the J gene end by 3 bases; junction bases not matched to a gene: 3. Germline values: CDR1 LGHNA, CDR2 YSLEER. CDR3 length: 16 residues.

The V call is TRBV19, the J call TRBJ1-2, with D maybe TRBD1 (6 bases). This CDR3 region has 13 residues. Germline CDR1 reads LNHDA; CDR2 reads SQIVND (reference sequence). V was trimmed by 0 bases and J by 8 bases, leaving 10 bases between them. The CDR3 sequence: CASSIDRGIGYTF. The CDR3 DNA is TGTGCCAGTAGTATAGACAGGGGAATAGGCTACACCTTC.

V usage is TRBV11-3 and J usage is TRBJ2-7; TRBD1 aligns across 7 bases. The length of the CDR3 is 16 residues. V was pared by 1 base and J by 1 base, with 7 bases of the junction left unmatched. Germline loops: CDR1 SGHNT, CDR2 YENEEA. The CDR3 DNA reads TGTGCCAGCAGCTTAGTCCTCCGGGGACAGTCCTACGAGCAGTACTTC. As protein: CASSLVLRGQSYEQYF.

V is TRBV4-3 and J is TRBJ1-2; 8 nucleotides agree with TRBD1. The V gene end was trimmed by 1 base and the J gene end by 4 bases; junction bases not matched to a gene: 5. Germline V gene data show CDR1 as LGHNA and CDR2 as YSLEER. This CDR3 comprises 15 residues. The CDR3 region is CASSQGGQGLYGYTF. For the CDR3, the DNA is TGCGCCAGCAGCCAAGGAGGACAGGGTCTCTATGGCTACACCTTC.

This clone appeared once. V gene TRBV5-8 combines with J gene TRBJ2-7; no clear D. Trimming stripped 2 bases from V and 3 bases from J, with 12 bases between. The CDR3 is 14 amino acids. Germline V CDR1 and CDR2: SGHTS, YDEGEE. This CDR3 reads CASSFGSYHYEQYF. The DNA for the CDR3 is TGTGCCAGCAGCTTCGGGTCCTACCACTACGAGCAGTACTTC. The variable domain in full, completed from reference TRBV5-8 and TRBJ2-7, reads EAGVTQSPTHLIKTRGQQATLRCSPISGHTSVYWYQQALGLGLQFLLWYDEGEERNRGNFPPRFSGRQFPNYSSELNVNALELEDSALYLCASSFGSYHYEQYFGPGTRLTVT.

The J gene is TRBJ2-7, the V gene TRBV9; weak D call: TRBD2 (7 bases). The CDR3 consists of 15 residues. V gave up 0 bases and J gave up 2 bases, with 12 bases separating them. CDR1 is SGDLS, CDR2 YYNGEE, per germline. This chain's CDR3 is CASSVGGGATYEQYF. The DNA of the CDR3 is TGTGCCAGCAGCGTAGGGGGGGGCGCGACCTACGAGCAGTACTTC.

The chain links TRBV4-3 to TRBJ2-3; TRBD2 matches 9 bases. Germline V CDR1 and CDR2: LGHNA, YSLEER. The ends lost 4 bases at V and 0 bases at J; junction bases unmatched: 11. This CDR3 contains 18 residues. The DNA of the CDR3 is TGCGCCAGCAGCCCCGAGAGTGCGGGGGGGGATAGCACAGATACGCAGTATTTT. It is translated as CASSPESAGGDSTDTQYF.

This clone appeared a single time. This chain links TRBV11-2 with TRBJ1-4; 10 bases are a match to TRBD1. This CDR3 contains 15 residues. Trimming at V came to 5 bases and at J to 8 bases, leaving 8 bases not matched to a gene. Germline V gene sequence: CDR1 SGHAT, CDR2 FQNNGV. The CDR3 loop is CASSQGGQGREKLFF. DNA for the CDR3: TGTGCCAGCAGCCAGGGGGGACAGGGGAGGGAAAAACTGTTTTTT.

This clone has a handful of counts. The chain couples TRBV19 to TRBJ1-2; D possibly corresponds to TRBD1 (5 bases). The CDR3 is 16 residues long. Germline V gene sequence: CDR1 LNHDA, CDR2 SQIVND (reference sequence). V lost 6 bases and J 8 bases, leaving 25 bases between the germline ends. The CDR3 sequence is CASRATGGAEVRGYTF. CDR3 coding DNA: TGTGCCAGTAGAGCGACGGGGGGAGCGGAAGTACGAGGCTACACCTTC. Using reference TRBV19 and TRBJ1-2 for the parts outside the CDR3, the full variable domain is DGGITQSPKYLFRKEGQNVTLSCEQNLNHDAMYWYRQDPGQGLRLIYYSQIVNDFQKGDIAEGYSVSREKKESFPLTVTSAQKNPTAFYLCASRATGGAEVRGYTFGSGTRLTVV.

V usage is TRBV30 and J usage is TRBJ1-1, with D perhaps TRBD1 (6 bases). The CDR3 length is 14 residues. V lost 5 bases and J lost 5, with 18 bases in between. Germline V CDR1 and CDR2: GTSNPN, SVGIG (reference sequence). The CDR3 region is CAWLWGRGRTEAFF. The CDR3 nucleotides read TGTGCCTGGCTCTGGGGCAGGGGAAGGACTGAAGCTTTCTTT.

The CDR3 sequence: CASSSAGSGNTIYF. CDR3 bases: TGTGCCAGCAGCTCCGCCGGCTCTGGAAACACCATATATTTT. This chain uses TRBV11-2 with TRBJ1-3; unclear D gene. Deletions cut 4 bases from V and 0 bases from J, with 7 bases between. CDR3 length: 14 residues. The V gene's germline CDR1 is SGHAT and CDR2 FQNNGV.

The chain recombines TRBV5-6 with TRBJ2-3; 7 bases agree with TRBD2. Trimming at V came to 0 bases and at J to 2 bases, leaving 6 bases not matched to a gene. Germline CDR1 and CDR2: SGHDT and YYEEEE. This CDR3 contains 16 residues. Here the CDR3 DNA reads TGTGCCAGCAGCTTGGAGGGCGGGAGCGTCACAGATACGCAGTATTTT. This encodes CASSLEGGSVTDTQYF.

The genes are TRBV5-8 and TRBJ1-1; no firm D call. Germline CDR1 is SGHTS and CDR2 is YDEGEE. Trimming cost V 1 base and J 7 bases, with 2 bases left between them. This CDR3 contains 10 residues. The DNA of the CDR3 is TGTGCCAGCAGCTTGTATGAAGCTTTCTTT. This translates into CASSLYEAFF.

There are a few counts of this clone. The rearrangement links TRBV9 to TRBJ2-3; the D gene is possibly TRBD2 (7 bases). The CDR3 runs 15 residues. Germline CDR1 is SGDLS and CDR2 is YYNGEE. Trimming removed 1 base at V and 4 bases at J, with 13 bases between. CDR3 sequence: CASSVQGGVADTQYF. In DNA, the CDR3 is TGTGCCAGCAGCGTACAAGGGGGGGTCGCAGATACGCAGTATTTT.

The chain joins TRBV27 to TRBJ1-5, with 7 positions matching TRBD1. The trim removed 6 bases at V and 5 bases at J, leaving 7 bases unmatched. This CDR3 has 14 residues. From germline, CDR1 is MNHEY and CDR2 SMNVEV (reference sequence). CDR3 coding DNA: TGTGCCAGCAGGAAAGGACAGGCCTATCAGCCCCAGCATTTT. This sequence encodes CASRKGQAYQPQHF.

With regard to this clone: The junction departs from the called germline gene at one end, perhaps through a read error. V gene TRBV7-9 combines with J gene TRBJ1-2; D call uncertain. The CDR3 extends over 9 amino acids. Germline V gene data show CDR1 as SEHNR and CDR2 as FQNEAQ (reference sequence). This CDR3 is CSSSLSRLF. CDR3 nucleotide sequence: TGTTCCAGCAGCTTATCGCGGCTCTTC.

The V gene is TRBV21-1, the J gene TRBJ1-4; TRBD1 reflects the table's D call only, with no check against the DNA. TRBV21-1 is assigned pseudogene status. The CDR3 contains 17 residues. The chain's CDR3 is CASSKALSGQVGEKLFF. CDR3 coding DNA: TGTGCCAGCAGCAAAGCGCTCTCGGGACAGGTAGGTGAAAAACTGTTTTTT.